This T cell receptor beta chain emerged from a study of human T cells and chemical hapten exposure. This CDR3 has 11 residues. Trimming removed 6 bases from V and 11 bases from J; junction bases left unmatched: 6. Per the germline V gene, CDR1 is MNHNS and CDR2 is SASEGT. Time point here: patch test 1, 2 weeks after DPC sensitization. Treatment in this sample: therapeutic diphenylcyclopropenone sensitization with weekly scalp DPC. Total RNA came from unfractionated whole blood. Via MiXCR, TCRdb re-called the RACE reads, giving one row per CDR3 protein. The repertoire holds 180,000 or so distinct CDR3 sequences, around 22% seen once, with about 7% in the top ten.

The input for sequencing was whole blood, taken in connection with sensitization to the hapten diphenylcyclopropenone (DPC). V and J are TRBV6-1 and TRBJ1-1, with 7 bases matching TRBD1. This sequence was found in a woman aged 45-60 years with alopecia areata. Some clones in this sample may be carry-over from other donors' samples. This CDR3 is CASSVDREAFF. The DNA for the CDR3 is TGTGCCAGCAGCGTCGACAGGGAGGCTTTCTTT.